The 32 T cell receptor beta chains presented below share a single source sample, sequenced in a study of blood T cell repertoires in COVID-19. The table came from immunoSEQ multiplex PCR; TCRdb's copy has only in-frame clones and leaves some out. Among 140,000 to 150,000 clones, 84% were seen once, and the ten largest hold about 9.4%. The sample consisted of peripheral blood. The receptors come from a man in his fifties or sixties with active or convalescent COVID-19.

The V and J genes are TRBV19 and TRBJ2-7; a possible D gene is TRBD1 (5 bases). The CDR3 is 12 amino acids. Trimming took 6 bases from V and 3 from J, leaving 9 bases between them. CDR1 LNHDA and CDR2 SQIVND come from the germline V gene (reference sequence). The CDR3 spells CASRDKNYEQYF. CDR3 DNA sequence: TGTGCCAGTAGGGACAAGAACTACGAGCAGTACTTC.

This rearrangement joins TRBV28 to TRBJ1-2, with 9 bases identical to TRBD1. The CDR3 loop spans 17 amino acids. Germline loops: CDR1 MDHEN, CDR2 SYDVKM. V was pared by 1 base and J by 8 bases, with 14 bases of the junction left unmatched. CDR3 protein: CASSLFTWSGQGDGYTF. CDR3 DNA sequence: TGTGCCAGCAGTTTATTTACTTGGTCGGGACAGGGAGACGGCTACACCTTC.

The chain carries TRBV27 and TRBJ2-3, with 7 positions matching TRBD2. The CDR3 consists of 15 residues. Per germline, CDR1 MNHEY and CDR2 SMNVEV (reference sequence). V lost 3 bases to trimming and J lost 3 bases; unmatched junction nucleotides: 6. CDR3 region: CASSFKRGETDTQYF. Written as DNA, the CDR3 is TGTGCCAGCAGTTTTAAACGGGGGGAAACAGATACGCAGTATTTT.

In nucleotides, the CDR3 is TGTGCCAGCAGCGGGCAAGCGGGACAGGGGGCCCTAGGAGAGCAGTACTTC. It encodes CASSGQAGQGALGEQYF. The V gene is TRBV9, the J gene TRBJ2-7, with 12 bases that match TRBD1. This CDR3 is built from 17 residues. Trimming removed 3 bases from V and 7 bases from J; junction bases left unmatched: 14. The germline CDR1 and CDR2 sequences are SGDLS and YYNGEE.

This clone was detected only once. This chain connects TRBV6-6 to TRBJ1-2, with D possibly being TRBD1 (6 bases). Germline assignment: CDR1 MNHNY and CDR2 SVGAGI (reference sequence). This CDR3 is 12 amino acids long. V lost 6 bases, J lost 8 bases, and 13 bases lay in between. The CDR3 here is CASSRGGDGYTF. In DNA form, the CDR3 reads TGTGCCAGCAGCAGGGGAGGGGACGGCTACACCTTC.

The chain recombines TRBV19 with TRBJ2-2; TRBD2 agrees at 12 bases. The CDR3 consists of 16 residues. Trimming at V came to 6 bases and at J to 5 bases, leaving 7 bases not matched to a gene. Germline V gives CDR1 LNHDA, CDR2 SQIVND (reference sequence). The CDR3, as DNA: TGTGCCAGTAGCAAACTAGCGGGGGGCCCTACCGGGGAGCTGTTTTTT. Its protein is CASSKLAGGPTGELFF.

The genes are TRBV3-1 (or the pseudogene TRBV3-2) and TRBJ2-3; possible D gene TRBD1, 6 bases. V gave up 4 bases and J gave up 6 bases, with 17 bases separating them. The germline gives CDR1 LGHDT, CDR2 YNNKEL (reference sequence). The length of the CDR3 is 15 residues. This CDR3 is CASSLQQGLRDTQYF. The CDR3 DNA sequence: TGTGCCAGCAGCCTGCAACAGGGTCTTAGGGATACGCAGTATTTT.

V usage is TRBV7-2 and J usage is TRBJ1-6; 7 positions match TRBD1. This CDR3 is built from 17 residues. The V gene's germline CDR1 is SGHTA and CDR2 FQGNSA. With 5 bases clipped from V and 0 bases from J, the junction kept 7 bases outside the gene matches. CDR3 in DNA: TGTGCCAGCAGCCTAGGACAGGCAAGCTCCTATAATTCACCCCTCCACTTT. It yields the protein CASSLGQASSYNSPLHF.

This clone has more than one count but fewer than ten. V is TRBV6-2 or TRBV6-3 and J is TRBJ1-2, with D perhaps TRBD1 (5 bases). With 4 bases removed from V and 7 bases from J, the gap between germline ends came to 10 bases. CDR3 size: 12 residues. Germline V gene data show CDR1 as MNHEY and CDR2 as SVGEGT. The CDR3 DNA sequence: TGTGCCAGCAGTTCCCAGGGATCTGGCTACACCTTC. Its translation: CASSSQGSGYTF.

The chain couples TRBV7-2 to TRBJ2-5; 12 bases match TRBD2. From germline, CDR1 is SGHTA and CDR2 FQGNSA. This CDR3 is 19 amino acids long. V gave up 5 bases and J gave up 5 bases; unmatched junction bases: 18. CDR3 coding DNA: TGTGCCAGCAGCCCAGGCCCCCGACTAGCGGGAGTCCGTAGGGAGACCCAGTACTTC. Protein: CASSPGPRLAGVRRETQYF. Full variable domain (missing parts from reference TRBV7-2 and TRBJ2-5): GAGVSQSPSNKVTEKGKDVELRCDPISGHTALYWYRQSLGQGLEFLIYFQGNSAPDKSGLPSDRFSAERTGGSVSTLTIQRTQQEDSAVYLCASSPGPRLAGVRRETQYFGPGTRLLVL.

The chain uses TRBV28 and TRBJ1-4; D call uncertain. Germline V CDR1 and CDR2: MDHEN, SYDVKM. The V end was cut by 3 bases, the J end by 1 base, with 18 bases between. CDR3 length equals 18 residues. The CDR3 bases are TGTGCCAGCAGTTTTGTTCCGGGAACCCAAGGAACTAATGAAAAACTGTTTTTT. It encodes CASSFVPGTQGTNEKLFF.

The rearrangement joins TRBV30 to TRBJ1-6, with 8 bases identical to TRBD1. The CDR3 has 18 residues. V dropped 2 bases and J dropped 7; count of bases not matched to a gene: 16. Looked up from germline, CDR1 is GTSNPN and CDR2 is SVGIG (reference sequence). In DNA, the CDR3 is TGTGCCTGGAGTCCCCTTACCCTCCGGGACAGGATCAATTCACCCCTCCACTTT. It encodes CAWSPLTLRDRINSPLHF.

This clone was seen a few times. The chain has TRBV6-4 and TRBJ1-1; D is ambiguous. The CDR3 sequence is 13 residues long. Germline CDR1 and CDR2: MRHNA and SNTAGT. Between the trimmed V and J ends, which lost 4 bases and 0 bases, there was a span of 6 bases. CDR3 sequence reads: CASSVRLNTEAFF. The CDR3 region has the DNA TGTGCCAGCAGTGTCAGATTGAACACTGAAGCTTTCTTT.

V gene TRBV12-5 combines with J gene TRBJ2-3; TRBD1 aligns across 7 bases. This CDR3 contains 15 residues. Germline CDR1 is LGHNT and CDR2 is FRNRAP. The J segment lost 5 bases and the V segment lost 7 bases, leaving 12 bases of the junction unmatched. CDR3 nucleotide sequence: TGTGCTAGTGATTCCGGACAGGTAGGAGGAGATACGCAGTATTTT. Translated: CASDSGQVGGDTQYF.

The V call is TRBV28, the J call TRBJ1-5, with 9 bases aligning to TRBD1. The V gene's germline CDR1 is MDHEN and CDR2 SYDVKM. The CDR3 has 15 residues. J gave up 7 bases and V 5 bases, and 9 bases lay outside the gene matches. The CDR3 coding sequence is TGTGCCAGCAGTAACCCGGGACAGGGATACCAGCCCCAGCATTTT. It codes for CASSNPGQGYQPQHF. Looking up the rest from reference TRBV28 and TRBJ1-5 gives the full variable domain: DVKVTQSSRYLVKRTGEKVFLECVQDMDHENMFWYRQDPGLGLRLIYFSYDVKMKEKGDIPEGYSVSREKKERFSLILESASTNQTSMYLCASSNPGQGYQPQHFGDGTRLSIL.

This chain connects TRBV29-1 to TRBJ2-5, with 9 bases aligning to TRBD2. Losses at the gene ends were 8 bases for V and 2 bases for J; bases not matched to a gene: 9. CDR1 and CDR2 (germline): SQVTM, ANQGSEA. This CDR3 spans 14 amino acids. DNA for the CDR3: TGCAGCCTACGACTAGCGGAGTCACAAGAGACCCAGTACTTC. Its translation is CSLRLAESQETQYF.

This clone occurred once. The chain combines TRBV29-1 with TRBJ2-1, with 7 bases lining up with TRBD2. The ends lost 3 bases at V and 9 bases at J; junction bases unmatched: 11. Per germline, CDR1 SQVTM and CDR2 ANQGSEA. This CDR3 spans 14 amino acids. CDR3 sequence: CSVEAGALFSEQFF. The CDR3 DNA reads as TGCAGCGTTGAGGCGGGAGCGCTATTCAGTGAGCAGTTCTTC.

This rearrangement joins TRBV4-3 to TRBJ2-1; perhaps TRBD2 as D (6 bases). V shed 5 bases and J shed 7 bases, with 18 bases lying between them. This CDR3 is 15 amino acids long. The germline V gene encodes CDR1 LGHNA and CDR2 YSLEER. CDR3: CASSAGTPPGNEQFF. The DNA of the CDR3 is TGCGCCAGCAGCGCCGGGACTCCGCCCGGTAATGAGCAGTTCTTC.

The chain links TRBV5-1 to TRBJ1-2; weak D call: TRBD1 (6 bases). The germline V gene has CDR1 SGHRS and CDR2 YFSETQ. Trimming cost V 4 bases and J 7 bases, with 17 bases left between them. The CDR3 runs 14 residues. CDR3 sequence reads: CASSPRGAEGGYTF. CDR3 bases: TGCGCCAGCAGCCCCCGGGGGGCCGAAGGTGGCTACACCTTC.

The gene calls are TRBV11-2 and TRBJ1-4; TRBD1 might be the D (5 bases). V lost 3 bases and J 5 bases, leaving 10 bases between the germline ends. The CDR3 runs 14 residues. Per germline, CDR1 SGHAT and CDR2 FQNNGV. The DNA for the CDR3 is TGTGCCAGCAGCTTCGACAGCACAAATGAAAAACTGTTTTTT. Translated: CASSFDSTNEKLFF.

The rearrangement links TRBV5-1 to TRBJ2-2; possibly TRBD2 for D (6 bases). V lost 4 bases, J lost 0 bases, and 16 bases lay in between. This CDR3 has 17 residues. The germline CDR1 and CDR2 sequences are SGHRS and YFSETQ. CDR3 in amino acids: CASSGINSGSNTGELFF. CDR3 in DNA: TGCGCCAGCAGCGGAATAAATAGCGGATCGAACACCGGGGAGCTGTTTTTT.

The rearrangement joins TRBV3-1 (or the pseudogene TRBV3-2) to TRBJ1-1; D may be TRBD1 (6 bases). The CDR3 loop spans 15 amino acids. The germline V gene has CDR1 LGHDT and CDR2 YNNKEL (reference sequence). Deletions cut 3 bases from V and 1 base from J, with 12 bases between. CDR3 DNA sequence: TGTGCCAGCAGCCAGATGGGGGCCTGGAACACTGAAGCTTTCTTT. As protein: CASSQMGAWNTEAFF.

V is TRBV24-1 and J is TRBJ1-2; D is possibly TRBD1 (5 bases). The CDR3 extends over 15 amino acids. Per germline, CDR1 KGHDR and CDR2 SFDVKD. Trimming removed 3 bases at V and 2 bases at J, with 12 bases between. CDR3 loop: CATSDRGRANYGYTF. The CDR3 DNA follows: TGTGCCACCAGTGATCGAGGCAGGGCCAACTATGGCTACACCTTC.

The chain joins TRBV5-3 to TRBJ2-3, with TRBD1 matching 10 bases. TRBV5-3 is an open reading frame, and its role is uncertain. Trimming at V came to 5 bases and at J to 0 bases, leaving 9 bases not matched to a gene. The CDR3 loop spans 17 amino acids. Here the CDR3 DNA reads TGTGCCAGAAGTCCCTCCGGGACAGGGGTAAGCACAGATACGCAGTATTTT. It translates to CARSPSGTGVSTDTQYF.

The chain joins TRBV4-3 to TRBJ2-1; TRBD2 is a possible D gene (6 bases). Germline V CDR1 and CDR2: LGHNA, YSLEER. This CDR3 contains 16 residues. Trimming removed 2 bases at V and 3 bases at J, with 14 bases between. CDR3 residues: CASSQTSSDGYNEQFF. In DNA form, the CDR3 reads TGCGCCAGCAGCCAAACTTCTAGCGATGGCTACAATGAGCAGTTCTTC.

This sequence joins TRBV12-3 or TRBV12-4 and TRBJ1-2, with a possible D match to TRBD1 (6 bases). With 6 bases removed from V and 6 bases from J, the gap between germline ends came to 14 bases. The CDR3 contains 13 residues. In DNA, the CDR3 is TGTGCCAGCAGCCGCCGACAGGCCCATGGCTACACCTTC. Its protein is CASSRRQAHGYTF.

The chain joins TRBV2 to TRBJ1-2; possible D gene TRBD1, 6 bases. Germline CDR1 reads SNHLY; CDR2 reads FYNNEI. The V end was cut by 7 bases, the J end by 8 bases, with 11 bases between. The CDR3 covers 11 residues. CDR3 loop: CASNRVGGYTF. CDR3 nucleotide sequence: TGTGCCAGCAACAGGGTAGGAGGCTACACCTTC.

The J gene is TRBJ1-2, the V gene TRBV4-1, with TRBD1 matching over 9 bases. V lost 4 bases to trimming and J lost 5 bases; unmatched junction nucleotides: 17. CDR1 and CDR2 from the germline V gene are MGHRA and YSYEKL. CDR3 size: 18 residues. The CDR3 here is CASSPKSDRRDRDYGYTF. For the CDR3, the DNA is TGCGCCAGCAGCCCAAAATCGGATCGACGGGACAGGGATTATGGCTACACCTTC.

This clone was found once. This rearrangement joins TRBV19 to TRBJ1-1; possible D gene TRBD1, 6 bases. V was cut by 4 bases and J by 5 bases, with 14 bases left in between. Germline assignment: CDR1 LNHDA and CDR2 SQIVND (reference sequence). The CDR3 runs 14 residues. CDR3 protein: CASSKLKQGTEAFF. The CDR3 DNA is TGTGCCAGTAGTAAACTAAAACAGGGAACTGAAGCTTTCTTT.

The chain combines TRBV6-5 with TRBJ2-7, with TRBD2 matching over 8 bases. The CDR3 has 15 residues. Germline CDR1 reads MNHEY; CDR2 reads SVGAGI. The V gene end was trimmed by 8 bases and the J gene end by 8 bases; junction bases not matched to a gene: 17. CDR3 DNA: TGTGCCAGCCGGGAGGGGATCTTTGAGCCCGCGAAGCAGTACGTC. Residues: CASREGIFEPAKQYV.

The chain uses TRBV6-5 and TRBJ1-2; D not resolved. Germline V CDR1 and CDR2: MNHEY, SVGAGI. Trimming removed 6 bases from V and 7 bases from J, with 18 bases in between. The CDR3 is made up of 14 amino acids. The CDR3 DNA is TGTGCCAGCAGACGGACTCTATACGAATCTGGCTACACCTTC. This sequence encodes CASRRTLYESGYTF.

This chain connects TRBV7-2 to TRBJ2-2; D call uncertain. Germline values: CDR1 SGHTA, CDR2 FQGNSA. V was trimmed by 1 base and J by 6 bases, leaving 6 bases between them. The CDR3 spans 13 residues. CDR3 DNA: TGTGCCAGCAGCTTAGTTCTTGCCGGGGAGCTGTTTTTT. Translated: CASSLVLAGELFF.